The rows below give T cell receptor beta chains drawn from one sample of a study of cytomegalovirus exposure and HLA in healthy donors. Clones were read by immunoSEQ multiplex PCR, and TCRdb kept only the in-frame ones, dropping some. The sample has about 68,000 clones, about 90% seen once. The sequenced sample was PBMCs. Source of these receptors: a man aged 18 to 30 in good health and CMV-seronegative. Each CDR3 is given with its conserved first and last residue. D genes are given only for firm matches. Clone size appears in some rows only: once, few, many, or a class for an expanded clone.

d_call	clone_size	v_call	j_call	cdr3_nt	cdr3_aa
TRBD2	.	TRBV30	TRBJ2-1	TGTGCCTGGAGTCCCCAACGACTAGCGGGAGATGAGCAGTTCTTC	CAWSPQRLAGDEQFF
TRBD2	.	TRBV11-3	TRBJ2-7	TGTGCCAGCAGCTTGGGGAGCGGGAGGGACTACGAGCAGTACTTC	CASSLGSGRDYEQYF
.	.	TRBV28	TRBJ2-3	TGTGCCAGCCATCCAGGGTCAGATACGCAGTATTTT	CASHPGSDTQYF
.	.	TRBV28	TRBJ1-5	TGTGCCAGCAGTTTATCCGGTCAGGGCGATCAGCCCCAGCATTTT	CASSLSGQGDQPQHF
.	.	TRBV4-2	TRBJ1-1	TGTGCCAGCAGCCAAGAACTTGCTACGAACACTGAAGCTTTCTTT	CASSQELATNTEAFF
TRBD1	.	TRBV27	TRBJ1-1	TGTGCCAGCAGTCCGCGGGACAGGGGGGTGAACACTGAAGCTTTCTTT	CASSPRDRGVNTEAFF
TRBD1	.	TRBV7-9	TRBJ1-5	TGTGCCAGCAGCTTCGGACAGGCTGGCAATCAGCCCCAGCATTTT	CASSFGQAGNQPQHF
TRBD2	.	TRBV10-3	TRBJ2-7	TGTGCCATCGGGGAGGGCTCCTCCGAGCAGTACTTC	CAIGEGSSEQYF
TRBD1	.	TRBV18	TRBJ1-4	TGTGCCAGCTCACCACCGAGGGCAGGGGGCGAAAAACTGTTTTTT	CASSPPRAGGEKLFF
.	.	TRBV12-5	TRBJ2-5	TGTGCTAGTGGTTTGGGGCTGAGAGTTGGGCGGAGGTACCAAGAGACCCAGTACTTC	CASGLGLRVGRRYQETQYF
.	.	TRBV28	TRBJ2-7	TGTGCCAGCAGGAATCCCGACGGGGAGCAGTACTTC	CASRNPDGEQYF
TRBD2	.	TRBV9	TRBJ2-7	TGTGCCAGCAGCGTAGATGCTAGCGGGATTTACGAGCAGTACTTC	CASSVDASGIYEQYF
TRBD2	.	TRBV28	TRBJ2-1	TGTGCCAGCAGTTTTACTAGCGGGAATGAGCAGTTCTTC	CASSFTSGNEQFF
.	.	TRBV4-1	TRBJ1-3	TGCGCCAGCAGCCAAGATCCTCAGTTCTCTGGAAACACCATATATTTT	CASSQDPQFSGNTIYF
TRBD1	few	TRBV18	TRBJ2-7	TGTGCCAGCTCACCCGGGACAGGGGGCTACGAGCAGTACTTC	CASSPGTGGYEQYF
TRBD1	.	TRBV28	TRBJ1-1	TGTGCCAGCGCATTCCTCTCTCAGGGGGACACTGAAGCTTTCTTT	CASAFLSQGDTEAFF
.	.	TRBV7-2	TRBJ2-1	TGTGCCAGCAGCTTATCCGCCGGGAGAAACTACAATGAGCAGTTCTTC	CASSLSAGRNYNEQFF
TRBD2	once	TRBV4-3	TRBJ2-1	TGCGCCAGCAGCCAGGAGTTGCCGGGACTAGCGGTTTTCTATGAGCAGTTCTTC	CASSQELPGLAVFYEQFF
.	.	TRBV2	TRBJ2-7	TGTGCCAGCAGGGGGCAGGGGGGTGTGAATGGCGAGCAGTACTTC	CASRGQGGVNGEQYF
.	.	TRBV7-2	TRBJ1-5	TGTGCCAGCAGCCTAGTCGTACAACACAATCAGCCCCAGCATTTT	CASSLVVQHNQPQHF
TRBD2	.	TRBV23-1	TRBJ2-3	TGCGCCAGCAGTCAATCTGAGACTAGCGGGAGGACCGGGGATACGCAGTATTTT	CASSQSETSGRTGDTQYF
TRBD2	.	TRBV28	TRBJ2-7	TGTGCCAGCAGTTTATGGGCTAGCGGCTCCTACGAGCAGTACTTC	CASSLWASGSYEQYF
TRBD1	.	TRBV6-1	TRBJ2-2	TGTGCCAGCAGTGCCACGGACAGGGGGCTCACCGGGGAGCTGTTTTTT	CASSATDRGLTGELFF
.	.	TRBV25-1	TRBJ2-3	TGTGCCAGCAGTGAAAGGTCCGCCAGGTGGAAAATAACAGATACGCAGTATTTT	CASSERSARWKITDTQYF
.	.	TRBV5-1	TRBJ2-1	TGCGCCAGCAGCTCCGAAACCAGCTCCTACAATGAGCAGTTCTTC	CASSSETSSYNEQFF
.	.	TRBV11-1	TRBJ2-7	TGTGCCAGCAGCGCCGCAGGCTACGAGCAGTACTTC	CASSAAGYEQYF
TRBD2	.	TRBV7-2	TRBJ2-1	TGTGCCAGCAGCCTTGGGACTAGCCTGTCGGATGAGCAGTTCTTC	CASSLGTSLSDEQFF
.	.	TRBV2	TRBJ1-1	TGTGCCAGCAGAGTTGGACAAGGCACTGAAGCTTTCTTT	CASRVGQGTEAFF
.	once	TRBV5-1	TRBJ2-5	TGCGCCAGCCTCGTTGAGGGTACGGAGACCCAGTACTTC	CASLVEGTETQYF
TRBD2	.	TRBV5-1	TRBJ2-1	TGCGCCAGCAGTCCAGGACTAGCGGGATCCAATGAGCAGTTCTTC	CASSPGLAGSNEQFF
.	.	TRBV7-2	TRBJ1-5	TGTGCCAGCAGCTTCCAGGGGAGTAGCAATCAGCCCCAGCATTTT	CASSFQGSSNQPQHF
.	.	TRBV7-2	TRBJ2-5	TGTGCCAGCAGCTTAGGAGACAGAGGAGAGACCCAGTACTTC	CASSLGDRGETQYF
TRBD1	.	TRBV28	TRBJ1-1	TGTGCCAGCAGACAGGGGCTGCGCACTGAAGCTTTCTTT	CASRQGLRTEAFF
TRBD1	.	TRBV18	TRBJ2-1	TGTGCCAGCTCCGTCGTGGACAGGGGTGCCTACAATGAGCAGTTCTTC	CASSVVDRGAYNEQFF
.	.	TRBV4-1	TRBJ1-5	TGCGCCAGCAGCCTCCTCCGGGTGGGGCGTCCATGGAAGCATCAGCCCCAGCATTTT	CASSLLRVGRPWKHQPQHF
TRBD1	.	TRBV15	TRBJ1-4	TGTGCCACCAGCAGAGATCAAGGAGGGGGCGCTGAAAAACTGTTTTTT	CATSRDQGGGAEKLFF
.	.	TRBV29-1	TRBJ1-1	TGCAGCGTTGGGGAGCTAATGAACACTGAAGCTTTCTTT	CSVGELMNTEAFF
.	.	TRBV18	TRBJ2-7	TGTGCCAGCTCACGTCAGGGAAGCCCTCCCGAGCAGTACTTC	CASSRQGSPPEQYF
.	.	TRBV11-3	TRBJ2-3	TGTGCCAGCAGCTTAGCAGGGGCAGATACGCAGTATTTT	CASSLAGADTQYF
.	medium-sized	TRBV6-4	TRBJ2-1	TGTGCCAGCAGTGACTCGTCGGTGAATGAGCAGTTCTTC	CASSDSSVNEQFF
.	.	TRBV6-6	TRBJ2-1	TGTGCCAGCATTAATAGCGGTTCAAACGCCAATGAGCAGTTCTTC	CASINSGSNANEQFF
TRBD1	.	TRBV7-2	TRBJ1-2	TGTGCCAGCAGGCCGCCGGGACAGGGGTTTTTTGGCTACACCTTC	CASRPPGQGFFGYTF